This TCR beta chain was found in a study of blood T cell repertoires in COVID-19. Produced via immunoSEQ multiplex PCR; TCRdb's table is partial and in-frame only. The sample contains under 55,000 clones, approximately 86% of which appear only once. Sample: peripheral blood. The clonotype originates from a woman older than 75 with acute or convalescent COVID-19.

CDR3 nucleotide sequence: TGTGCCAGCAGTTTGAGGCCTAGCGTGAACAATGAGCAGTTCTTC. Protein product: CASSLRPSVNNEQFF. The chain employs TRBV27 and TRBJ2-1; D is perhaps TRBD2 (6 bases). Trimming shortened V by 3 bases and J by 5 bases, and 14 bases separated the two germline ends. The CDR3 has 15 residues. Per the germline V gene, CDR1 is MNHEY and CDR2 is SMNVEV (reference sequence).